The 3 T cell receptor beta chains below come from one sample, sequenced in a study of blood T cell repertoires in COVID-19. Clones were sequenced by immunoSEQ multiplex PCR, and TCRdb holds only the in-frame ones, with some missing. The table has 100,000 to 150,000 clones, approximately 90% seen once. The sample taken for sequencing was peripheral blood. These receptors came from a woman of 80 years or more with acute or convalescent COVID-19.

This rearrangement joins TRBV6-5 to TRBJ2-5; D perhaps matches TRBD1 (5 bases). CDR1 is MNHEY, CDR2 SVGAGI, per germline. The CDR3 is made up of 15 amino acids. V dropped 1 base and J dropped 3 bases, with 12 bases sitting between them. CDR3 DNA: TGTGCCAGCAGTTACTTCCCTCAAGGGGAAGAGACCCAGTACTTC. Translating gives CASSYFPQGEETQYF.

The chain has TRBV4-2 and TRBJ2-1, with 9 bases that match TRBD1. The CDR3 covers 18 residues. The V segment lost 3 bases and the J segment 7 bases; nucleotides outside the gene matches: 16. Germline V gives CDR1 LGHNA, CDR2 YNFKEQ. As DNA, the CDR3 is TGTGCCAGCAGCCACCCCGCCGTCGGGACAGGGAAAAGGAATGAGCAGTTCTTC. Translated: CASSHPAVGTGKRNEQFF.

About this clone itself: The junction and the germline gene differ at one end; a read error may be behind it. CDR3 sequence: CASSNGQGSEAFF. CDR3 in DNA: TGTGCTAGCAGCAACGGACAGGGATCTGAAGCTTTCTTT. This chain links TRBV7-7 with TRBJ1-1; 8 bases match TRBD1. The germline V gene encodes CDR1 SSHAT and CDR2 FNYEAQ (reference sequence). The length of the CDR3 is 13 residues. Filled out from reference TRBV7-7 and TRBJ1-1, the complete variable domain reads GAGVSQSPRYKVTKRGQDVTLRCDPISSHATLYWYQQALGQGPEFLTYFNYEAQPDKSGLPSDRFSAERPEGSISTLTIQRTEQRDSAMYRCASSNGQGSEAFFGQGTRLTVV.